This T cell receptor (beta chain) stems from a study of regulatory T cells in long-lasting Graves disease (dated by TCRdb to 2020 to 2023). In the study overall: Patients with newly diagnosed Graves' disease had been on antithyroid drugs for under 3 months. A total of 35 or so samples were covered by TCR sequencing, comprising approximately 13 persistent and around 20 newly diagnosed Graves' disease patients. Patients with persistent Graves' disease were compared with patients with newly diagnosed Graves' disease using TCR sequencing and RNA sequencing of peripheral blood. The study was registered as a clinical trial and conducted in China. Points the paper makes about the study in general: The authors acknowledged the small sample size as a limitation that may reduce accuracy. Persistent disease showed preferential use of TRBV28, TRBJ1-2 and TRBJ2-5, whereas newly diagnosed disease favored TRBV20-1 and TRBJ2-1. The study examined only peripheral blood because the primary lesion, thyroid tissue, could not be accessed. Sequencing and analysis were restricted to the TCR beta chain. A larger number of public clonotypes was shared among persistent patients (approximately 2,500) than among newly diagnosed patients (around 880). Compared with newly diagnosed patients, persistent Graves' disease patients had lower TCR Shannon entropy and fewer highly expanded clones, which suggests clonal expansion.

Receptors were amplified or captured by multiplex PCR. This sample was sequenced with an Illumina HiSeq 4000. To build TCR beta libraries, CDR3 regions were amplified by Arm-PCR using iRepertoire HTBI primers. Before sequencing, the PCR products underwent gel purification. The original methods were these. Across samples, roughly 60 TRBV and approximately 15 TRBJ segments were identified and used for gene usage analysis of CDR3 amino acid clonotypes. COPE and FqMerger were used to merge the filtered high-quality paired reads into contigs. BLAST was used to align contigs to IMGT TRBV, TRBD and TRBJ reference genes, with CDR3 defined following IMGT. Highly expanded clones were defined as clonotypes with a frequency above 0.1%. Repertoire diversity was measured by Shannon entropy, and V-J evenness by the Gini coefficient. Clonotypes shared by more than one individual were considered public. Starting from the raw public reads, TCRdb applied fastp trimming at Q25, assembled clones with MiXCR and retained in-frame beta chains. Here each entry gathers all rows of one CDR3 protein and keeps the most common genes and DNA. TCRdb, not the original authors, processed these V and J calls. Present in this sample are more than 350,000 distinct CDR3 sequences, 15% of which were seen just once. The top ten hold around 15% of the sample.

From the cysteine up to the phenylalanine, the CDR3 has a length of 19 residues. The kept DNA is CDR3 alone, 57 bases in frame from the first base. Looking up the germline V gene (reference sequence) yields CDR1 SSHAT and CDR2 FNYEAQ. Read against the paper, the sample's time point label means: newly diagnosed GD, antithyroid drugs for less than 3 months. For both TCR sequencing and RNA sequencing, RNA was extracted from PBMCs using TRIzol. Graves' disease was diagnosed according to American Thyroid Association guidelines. Patients were recruited from an endocrinology department in Xi'an, China. From each patient, approximately 10 milliliters of peripheral blood was collected into an EDTA anticoagulant tube. Ficoll Paque Plus density gradient separation was used to isolate PBMCs, and no additional T cell sorting was done. RNA quality was checked with an Agilent 2100 Bioanalyzer and agarose gel, and concentration with a NanoDrop 2000.

With respect to this clonotype: Its antigen remains unidentified. Germline is not matched at one junction end, which may reflect a read error.

The same sample was also studied in work on T cells in Graves' hyperthyroidism and ophthalmopathy. The second study's authors report: Graves' hyperthyroidism was defined as stable when no progression to ophthalmopathy occurred over 18 months of follow-up. The hyperthyroidism patients were between 18 and 65 years old and newly diagnosed, with a disease duration of less than 2 months. Patients with uncontrolled infections, other autoimmune diseases, pregnancy or lactation were excluded. Clinical symptoms, serum thyroxine and TRAb, thyroid ultrasound, and orbital computed tomography formed the basis for the diagnoses. For the first round of RT-PCR on the TCR CDR3, the HTBI primer set was used together with the Qiagen OneStep RT-PCR kit. Most expanded thyroid clonotypes (frequency above 0.001) were also found in blood, which suggests that blood repertoires may mirror thyroid immune responses. A model built on a 13 V-J signature distinguished ophthalmopathy from stable hyperthyroidism, reaching approximately 89% sensitivity and around 81% specificity in cross-validation and 80%/75% in testing. In validation, the model predicted progression to ophthalmopathy a median of roughly 6.2 months before onset, with roughly 70% sensitivity and roughly 72% specificity. To identify distinguishing TCR V-J signatures, a discovery cohort of 100 patients was used, comprising 40 to 45 with Graves' ophthalmopathy and 55 to 65 with stable Graves' hyperthyroidism. Whether ophthalmopathy could be predicted prospectively was tested in an independent validation cohort made up of 18 hyperthyroidism patients plus 17 patients who later progressed to ophthalmopathy. The roughly 100 discovery patients were randomly divided into training and test sets at a 7:3 ratio. In addition, the study compared T-cell repertoires in thyroid tissue and in blood from six Graves' hyperthyroidism patients. Following sampling, methimazole starting at 30 mg daily was given to hyperthyroidism patients, and high-dose intravenous methylprednisolone was given to ophthalmopathy patients. The libraries were constructed in a second round of multiplex PCR and then size-selected and purified. Libraries were sequenced paired-end with 100 bp reads on an Illumina HiSeq2000. Raw data were processed with SOAPnuke, discarding reads with adapters, uncalled bases, mean Phred below 15, or no exact constant-primer or identifier match. COPE v1.2.5 was used to merge high-quality paired reads, and clonotypes were defined as unique nucleotide sequences. MiTCR v1.1 was used to align clonotypes to the IMGT TRBV, TRBD and TRBJ reference segments. The analysis included only V-J combinations with a frequency above 0.0001, which together covered approximately 99% of the repertoires. A TCS score was defined as the ratio of F50 (clonal expansion) to E x V (chaos), with BLOSUM62-based TCRdist applied between CDR3 peptides within each V-J. Welch's t-statistics and random forest reduced several hundred V-J features to 13, which were used in a naive Bayes classifier (R e1071). Sample size was not statistically predetermined, and blinding of investigators to group allocation was not performed. According to the paper, TCR Vbeta CDR3 sequencing was carried out on approximately 140 peripheral blood samples, which came from 40 to 45 ophthalmopathy, some 73 hyperthyroidism and about 17 progressor patients.

The sequence came from a woman in her twenties or thirties with Graves disease. Donor details come from another sample of the same person, matched by shared clones. The chain links TRBV7-7 with TRBJ2-1, with the D segment possibly TRBD1 or TRBD2, each aligning over 5 bases. The sequences come from peripheral blood mononuclear cells (PBMCs), collected at new diagnosis, from a patient treated with antithyroid drugs. CDR3 region: CASSSGALFHLSSYNEQFF. The bases are TGTGCTAGCAGCTCCGGGGCCCTATTTCACCTAAGCTCCTACAATGAGCAGTTCTTC. With the rest looked up from the reference TRBV7-7 and TRBJ2-1 genes rather than sequenced, the full variable domain is GAGVSQSPRYKVTKRGQDVTLRCDPISSHATLYWYQQALGQGPEFLTYFNYEAQPDKSGLPSDRFSAERPEGSISTLTIQRTEQRDSAMYRCASSSGALFHLSSYNEQFFGPGTRLTVL.